This TCR beta chain appears in the sequencing data of a study of regulatory T cells in long-lasting Graves disease. General study results and limits: Persistent disease preferred TRBV28, TRBJ1-2 and TRBJ2-5.

This clonotype was recorded many times. Its antigen is unidentified. The V and J ends lost 5 bases and 4 bases respectively, with 8 bases between them. Per germline, CDR1 MNHNS and CDR2 SASEGT. This CDR3 is 12 amino acids long. The time point denotes: persistent/refractory GD, antithyroid drugs over 5 years with positive TRAb. RNA from PBMCs was the source of the TCR library. Arm-PCR of CDR3 regions and iRepertoire HTBI primers were used to build TCR beta libraries. From the multiplex PCR reads, TCRdb called clonotypes with MiXCR, one entry per CDR3 protein. The table shows about 460,000 distinct CDR3 sequences, with about 22% occurring only once.

This receptor was identified in a female donor with Graves disease. This specimen was peripheral blood mononuclear cells (PBMCs), taken when the disease was refractory, from a patient treated with antithyroid drugs. V usage is TRBV6-1 and J usage is TRBJ1-2; D is unclear. The CDR3 protein is CASSRFSYGYTF. In nucleotides, the CDR3 is TGTGCCAGCAGTCGGTTCAGCTATGGCTACACCTTC.